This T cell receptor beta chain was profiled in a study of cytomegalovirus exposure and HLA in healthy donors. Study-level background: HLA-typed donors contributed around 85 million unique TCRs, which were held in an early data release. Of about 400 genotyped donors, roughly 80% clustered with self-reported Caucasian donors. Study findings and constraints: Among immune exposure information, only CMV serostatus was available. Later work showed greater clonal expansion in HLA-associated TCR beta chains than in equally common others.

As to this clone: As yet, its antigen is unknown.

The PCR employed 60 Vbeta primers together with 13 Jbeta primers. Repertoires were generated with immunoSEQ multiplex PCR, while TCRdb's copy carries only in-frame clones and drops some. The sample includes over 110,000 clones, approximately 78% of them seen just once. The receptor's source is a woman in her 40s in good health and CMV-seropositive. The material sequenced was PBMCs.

The CDR3 coding sequence is TGCGCCAGCAGCTTCACTCAACAGAGCTATGGCTACACCTTC. The encoded protein is CASSFTQQSYGYTF. J is TRBJ1-2 and V is TRBV5-1, with D unclear. This CDR3 contains 14 residues. Trimming pared 2 bases from V and 4 bases from J, leaving 12 bases between. Germline V gene lookup returns CDR1 SGHRS and CDR2 YFSETQ.